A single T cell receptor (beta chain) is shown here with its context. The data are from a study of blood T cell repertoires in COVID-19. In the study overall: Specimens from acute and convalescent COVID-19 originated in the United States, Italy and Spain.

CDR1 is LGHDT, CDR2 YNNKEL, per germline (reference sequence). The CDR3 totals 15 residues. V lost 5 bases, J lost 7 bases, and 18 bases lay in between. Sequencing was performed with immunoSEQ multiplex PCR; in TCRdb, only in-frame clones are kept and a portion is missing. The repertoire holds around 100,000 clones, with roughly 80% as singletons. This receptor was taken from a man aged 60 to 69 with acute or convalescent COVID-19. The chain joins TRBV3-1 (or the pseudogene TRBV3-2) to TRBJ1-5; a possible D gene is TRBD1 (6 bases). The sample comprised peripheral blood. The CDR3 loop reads CASSSSGGRRQPQHF. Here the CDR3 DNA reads TGTGCCAGCAGCTCCTCGGGGGGCAGGAGGCAGCCCCAGCATTTT.